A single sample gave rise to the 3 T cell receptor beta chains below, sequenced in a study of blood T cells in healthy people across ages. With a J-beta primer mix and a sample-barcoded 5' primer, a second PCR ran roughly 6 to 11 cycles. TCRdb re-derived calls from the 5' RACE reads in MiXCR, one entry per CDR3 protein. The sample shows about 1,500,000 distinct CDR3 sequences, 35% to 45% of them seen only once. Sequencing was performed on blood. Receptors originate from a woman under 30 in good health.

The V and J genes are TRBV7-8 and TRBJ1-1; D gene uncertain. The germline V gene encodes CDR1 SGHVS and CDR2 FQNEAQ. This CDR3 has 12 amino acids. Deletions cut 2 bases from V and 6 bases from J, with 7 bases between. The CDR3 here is CASSLTVAEAFF. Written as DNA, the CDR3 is TGTGCCAGCAGCTTAACGGTAGCTGAAGCTTTCTTT.

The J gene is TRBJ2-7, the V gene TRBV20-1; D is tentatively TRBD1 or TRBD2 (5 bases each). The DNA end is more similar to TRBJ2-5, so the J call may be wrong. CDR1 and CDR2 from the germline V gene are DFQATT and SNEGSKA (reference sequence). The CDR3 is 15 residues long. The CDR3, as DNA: TGCAGTGCTAGAGAGGGACCGGGGCGGGTTGAGACCCAGTACTTC. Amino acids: CSAREGPGRVETQYF.

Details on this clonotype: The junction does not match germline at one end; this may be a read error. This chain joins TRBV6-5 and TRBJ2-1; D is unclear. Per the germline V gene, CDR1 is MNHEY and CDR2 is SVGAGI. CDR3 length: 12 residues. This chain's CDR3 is CASSPLGYERFF. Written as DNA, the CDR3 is TGTGCCAGCAGCCCCCTCGGCTATGAGCGGTTCTTC.